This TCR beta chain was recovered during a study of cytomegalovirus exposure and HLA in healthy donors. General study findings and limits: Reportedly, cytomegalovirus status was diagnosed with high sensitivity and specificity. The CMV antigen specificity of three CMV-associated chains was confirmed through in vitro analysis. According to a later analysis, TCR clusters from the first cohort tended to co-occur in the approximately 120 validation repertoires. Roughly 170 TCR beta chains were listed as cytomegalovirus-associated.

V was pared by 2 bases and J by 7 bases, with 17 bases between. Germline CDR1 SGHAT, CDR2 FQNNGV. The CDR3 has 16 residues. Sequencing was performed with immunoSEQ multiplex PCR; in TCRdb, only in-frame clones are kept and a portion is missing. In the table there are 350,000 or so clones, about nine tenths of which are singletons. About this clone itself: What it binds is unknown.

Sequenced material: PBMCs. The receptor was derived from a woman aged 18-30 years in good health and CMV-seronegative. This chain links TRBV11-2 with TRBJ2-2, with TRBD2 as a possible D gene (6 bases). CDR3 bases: TGTGCCAGCAGCTTACTACGGACTAAAATAGGCGGGGAGCTGTTTTTT. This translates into CASSLLRTKIGGELFF.